This entry lists 30 T cell receptor beta chains sequenced from one sample in a study of T cells in Graves' hyperthyroidism and ophthalmopathy. RNA transcripts yielded amplified TCR beta CDR3 regions. First-round RT-PCR of the TCR CDR3 relied on the HTBI primer set. MiXCR, applied by TCRdb to the multiplex PCR reads, yields one record per CDR3 protein. The table records about 560,000 distinct CDR3 sequences, around a sixth of them present only once. Sequencing used blood. These receptor sequences come from a woman aged 30 to 39 with Graves' hyperthyroidism.

This clonotype has at least ten counts. The chain is built from TRBV20-1 and TRBJ2-7; 7 bases match TRBD1. The CDR3 length is 13 residues. V was pared by 2 bases and J by 1 base, with 2 bases of the junction left unmatched. Germline V gene data show CDR1 as DFQATT and CDR2 as SNEGSKA (reference sequence). The CDR3 here is CSARKTGSYEQYF. As DNA, the CDR3 is TGCAGTGCTAGAAAGACAGGGTCCTACGAGCAGTACTTC.

This clonotype has at least ten counts. The rearrangement joins TRBV11-1 to TRBJ2-1, with TRBD2 identical over 9 bases. Looked up from germline, CDR1 is SGHAT and CDR2 is FQDESV (reference sequence). Losses at the gene ends were 5 bases for V and 5 bases for J; bases not matched to a gene: 7. The CDR3 spans 15 residues. This CDR3 is CASSRPTSGDNEQFF. The CDR3 nucleotides read TGTGCCAGCAGCCGCCCGACTAGCGGAGACAATGAGCAGTTCTTC.

This clonotype was seen at least ten times. This sequence joins TRBV2 and TRBJ2-5, with 7 bases that match TRBD1. CDR3 size: 13 residues. The germline V gene has CDR1 SNHLY and CDR2 FYNNEI. V shed 6 bases, J shed 1 base, and the junction held 2 bases outside the gene matches. The DNA of the CDR3 is TGTGCCAGCAGGCAGGGGGTCCAAGAGACCCAGTACTTC. Encoded protein: CASRQGVQETQYF.

This chain links TRBV7-9 with TRBJ1-1; unclear D gene. The CDR3 extends over 14 amino acids. From germline, CDR1 is SEHNR and CDR2 FQNEAQ (reference sequence). Trimming removed 10 bases at V and 1 base at J, with 16 bases between. CDR3 nucleotides: TGTGCCACCTCCGCCCGGGTGTCGAACACTGAAGCTTTCTTT. This codes for CATSARVSNTEAFF.

This clonotype was counted many times. This sequence joins TRBV7-9 and TRBJ1-3; no clear D gene. V shed 5 bases and J shed 0 bases, with 17 bases lying between them. The CDR3 extends over 17 amino acids. Germline-derived CDR1 and CDR2 are SEHNR and FQNEAQ (reference sequence). CDR3 coding DNA: TGTGCCAGCAGCGAGAAGGACCTCTACATCTCTGGAAACACCATATATTTT. Encoded protein: CASSEKDLYISGNTIYF.

This clonotype was seen a few times. The chain links TRBV10-3 to TRBJ1-1; TRBD1 is a possible D gene (6 bases). Germline loops: CDR1 ENHRY, CDR2 SYGVKD. This CDR3 spans 16 amino acids. V lost 0 bases and J 3 bases, leaving 14 bases between the germline ends. CDR3: CAISESIRGAHTEAFF. The CDR3 nucleotides are TGTGCCATCAGTGAGTCCATCCGGGGGGCGCACACTGAAGCTTTCTTT.

This clonotype showed up just a few times. It may be a read error: a sequence one base away is much more abundant. V and J are TRBV20-1 and TRBJ2-7; D unclear. Between the trimmed V and J ends, which lost 0 bases and 3 bases, there was a span of 15 bases. This CDR3 comprises 15 residues. In germline, CDR1 is DFQATT, CDR2 SNEGSKA (reference sequence). CDR3 amino acids: CSARDWYKSNYEQYF. The CDR3 coding sequence is TGCAGTGCTAGAGATTGGTACAAGTCCAACTACGAGCAGTACTTC.

This clonotype showed up many times. The J gene is TRBJ2-1, the V gene TRBV20-1, with 10 positions matching TRBD2. This CDR3 has 14 residues. Germline V lookup: CDR1 DFQATT, CDR2 SNEGSKA (reference sequence). After removal of 6 bases from V and 4 bases from J, the junction contained 6 bases not matched to a gene. CDR3 sequence: CSANGLAEYNEQFF. As DNA, the CDR3 is TGCAGTGCCAACGGACTAGCGGAATACAATGAGCAGTTCTTC.

This clonotype was counted many times. This chain joins TRBV5-1 and TRBJ2-6, with D perhaps assigned TRBD1 or TRBD2 (5 bases each). V was trimmed by 0 bases and J by 1 base, leaving 8 bases between them. The CDR3 spans 16 residues. Looked up from germline, CDR1 is SGHRS and CDR2 is YFSETQ. The CDR3 bases are TGCGCCAGCAGCTTGGATGGGGGTTCTGGGGCCAACGTCCTGACTTTC. Protein: CASSLDGGSGANVLTF.

This clonotype was picked up many times. The chain employs TRBV6-1 and TRBJ1-1, with no clear D. Germline assignment: CDR1 MNHNS and CDR2 SASEGT. The V end was cut by 7 bases, the J end by 5 bases, with 26 bases between. The CDR3 contains 17 residues. The CDR3 spells CASTLYPPVGLGTEAFF. The DNA of the CDR3 is TGTGCCAGCACCCTTTACCCGCCAGTTGGGCTCGGTACTGAAGCTTTCTTT.

The chain has TRBV7-3 and TRBJ1-6; 11 positions agree with TRBD1. After removal of 7 bases from V and 7 bases from J, the junction contained 6 bases not matched to a gene. CDR3 length: 15 residues. The germline CDR1 and CDR2 sequences are SGHTA and FQGTGA. CDR3 sequence: CASNVDRGQNSPLHF. The CDR3 nucleotides are TGTGCCAGCAACGTGGACAGGGGGCAGAATTCACCCCTCCACTTT.

In this sample, this clonotype turned up a few times. The gene calls are TRBV5-1 and TRBJ2-7, with 9 positions matching TRBD2. This CDR3 region has 15 residues. In germline, CDR1 is SGHRS, CDR2 YFSETQ. The ends lost 4 bases at V and 5 bases at J; junction bases unmatched: 10. The CDR3 reads CASSEKASGTHEQYF. The CDR3 nucleotides read TGCGCCAGCAGCGAGAAGGCTAGCGGGACCCACGAGCAGTACTTC.

This clonotype was detected ten times or more. This chain links TRBV6-2 or TRBV6-3 with TRBJ2-1; D is possibly TRBD2 (5 bases). Germline lookup yields CDR1 MNHEY and CDR2 SVGEGT. Trimming removed 2 bases at V and 2 bases at J, with 10 bases between. This CDR3 is 15 amino acids long. The DNA for the CDR3 is TGTGCCAGCAGTTACCTACACGGGGCCTACAATGAGCAGTTCTTC. It translates to CASSYLHGAYNEQFF.

This clonotype was picked up many times. J is TRBJ1-1 and V is TRBV12-3 or TRBV12-4; D perhaps matches TRBD1 (6 bases). The CDR3 is 12 residues long. The V end lost 4 bases, the J end lost 10 bases, and 13 bases lay between the germline ends. CDR3 bases: TGTGCCAGCAGTTCGGGGGGGGCTCGAGCTTTCTTT. Translated, it gives CASSSGGARAFF.

This clonotype was recorded at least ten times. The V gene is TRBV12-3 or TRBV12-4, the J gene TRBJ2-1; 8 bases fit TRBD2. The CDR3 is 16 amino acids. The trim removed 1 base at V and 3 bases at J, leaving 5 bases unmatched. CDR3 in amino acids: CASSLDRLAGYNEQFF. The CDR3 bases are TGTGCCAGCAGTTTAGATCGTCTAGCGGGCTACAATGAGCAGTTCTTC.

The V and J genes are TRBV6-1 and TRBJ2-7, with 11 bases identical to TRBD2. The CDR3 is 14 amino acids. Losses at the gene ends were 8 bases for V and 0 bases for J; bases not matched to a gene: 3. The germline CDR1 and CDR2 sequences are MNHNS and SASEGT. The CDR3 spells CASETSGTSYEQYF. In nucleotides, the CDR3 is TGTGCCAGCGAGACTAGCGGGACCTCCTACGAGCAGTACTTC.

This clonotype occurred many times. The chain combines TRBV15 with TRBJ1-5, with D perhaps matching TRBD1 (6 bases). V was cut by 1 base and J by 3 bases, with 16 bases left in between. Germline V gene data show CDR1 as LNHNV and CDR2 as YYDKDF (reference sequence). The CDR3 has 17 amino acids. The CDR3 spells CATSRVKTDRFNQPQHF. CDR3 coding DNA: TGTGCCACCAGCAGAGTTAAGACCGACAGGTTCAATCAGCCCCAGCATTTT. Variable domain in full (rest from reference TRBV15 and TRBJ1-5): DAMVIQNPRYQVTQFGKPVTLSCSQTLNHNVMYWYQQKSSQAPKLLFHYYDKDFNNEADTPDNFQSRRPNTSFCFLDIRSPGLGDTAMYLCATSRVKTDRFNQPQHFGDGTRLSIL.

The chain combines TRBV11-1 with TRBJ2-3; TRBD1 aligns across 9 bases. This CDR3 has 20 amino acids. The germline CDR1 and CDR2 sequences are SGHAT and FQDESV (reference sequence). V dropped 8 bases and J dropped 3; count of bases not matched to a gene: 24. CDR3 coding DNA: TGTGCCAGCTCACCCGCGGGACAGGGCGGCGTAACCCAGAGGACAGATACGCAGTATTTT. This codes for CASSPAGQGGVTQRTDTQYF. Combining the CDR3 with reference TRBV11-1 and TRBJ2-3 gives the whole variable domain EAEVAQSPRYKITEKSQAVAFWCDPISGHATLYWYRQILGQGPELLVQFQDESVVDDSQLPKDRFSAERLKGVDSTLKIQPAELGDSAMYLCASSPAGQGGVTQRTDTQYFGPGTRLTVL.

A few counts support this clonotype. This chain's CDR3 is CASSRGTQEGTQYF. The DNA for the CDR3 is TGCGCCAGCAGCCGCGGGACACAGGAGGGGACGCAGTATTTT. The V call is TRBV4-1, the J call TRBJ2-3; D may correspond to TRBD1 or TRBD2 (6 bases each). V was shortened by 4 bases and J by 9 bases, with 17 bases between the two germline ends. The CDR3 is 14 amino acids. Per germline, CDR1 MGHRA and CDR2 YSYEKL.

V is TRBV28 and J is TRBJ2-1; the D gene could be TRBD1 or TRBD2 (5 bases each). Between the trimmed V and J ends, which lost 6 bases and 10 bases, there was a span of 22 bases. CDR1 and CDR2 from the germline V gene are MDHEN and SYDVKM. The CDR3 extends over 15 amino acids. DNA for the CDR3: TGTGCCAGCAGCCCCGGTGGAGCCGGGGCGCGGGAGCAGTTCTTC. This translates into CASSPGGAGAREQFF.

This clonotype was detected only a few times. The V call is TRBV5-1, the J call TRBJ2-7; 8 positions agree with TRBD2. The CDR3 is 15 amino acids. CDR1 is SGHRS, CDR2 YFSETQ, per germline. V lost 2 bases and J lost 0; bases outside the gene matches: 4. CDR3 nucleotide sequence: TGCGCCAGCAGCTTAATAAGCGGGGGCTCCTACGAGCAGTACTTC. Translating gives CASSLISGGSYEQYF.

The sample holds many counts of this clonotype. The chain uses TRBV2 and TRBJ1-1; D remains unclear. The CDR3 length is 15 residues. Germline lookup yields CDR1 SNHLY and CDR2 FYNNEI. With 8 bases removed from V and 4 bases from J, the gap between germline ends came to 20 bases. Here the CDR3 DNA reads TGTGCCAGCGACGGGAGGGTAGAAGTAGGCACTGAAGCTTTCTTT. It is translated as CASDGRVEVGTEAFF.

A word on this clonotype: A clone one base away is much larger, so this may be a read error. V is TRBV10-3 and J is TRBJ2-3; 9 nucleotides match TRBD1. Germline V CDR1 and CDR2: ENHRY, SYGVKD. CDR3 size: 13 residues. The CDR3 reads CASSGQGRDTQYF. DNA of the CDR3: TGTGCCAGCAGTGGACAGGGGAGGGATACGCAGTATTTT.

The chain joins TRBV10-2 to TRBJ1-1; D is unclear. Germline CDR1 and CDR2: WSHSY and SAAADI. This CDR3 has 12 residues. Trimming left V 5 bases short and J 2 bases short, with 6 bases between. The CDR3 protein is CASSWTNTEAFF. The CDR3 DNA is TGCGCCAGCAGTTGGACTAACACTGAAGCTTTCTTT.

This clonotype was detected many times. This chain uses TRBV12-5 with TRBJ2-1, with D uncertain. The germline V gene encodes CDR1 LGHNT and CDR2 FRNRAP. This CDR3 has 12 amino acids. Trimming took off 1 base at V and 7 bases at J, with 5 bases between the two ends. CDR3 sequence: CASGLGKNEQFF. DNA for the CDR3: TGTGCTAGTGGTTTGGGTAAGAATGAGCAGTTCTTC.

This clonotype was found a few times. The chain links TRBV9 to TRBJ2-7; tentatively, D is TRBD1 or TRBD2 (5 bases each). Per the germline V gene, CDR1 is SGDLS and CDR2 is YYNGEE. Trimming pared 4 bases from V and 0 bases from J, leaving 14 bases between. The CDR3 covers 15 residues. CDR3 DNA sequence: TGTGCCAGCAGCCCAGGGAGCGGTTTCTCCTACGAGCAGTACTTC. It yields the protein CASSPGSGFSYEQYF.

This clonotype was seen repeatedly, ten times or more. The J gene is TRBJ2-3, the V gene TRBV14; 7 bases match TRBD2. Unmatched junction bases numbered 2, after V lost 0 bases and J lost 2 bases. This CDR3 region has 15 residues. The V gene's germline CDR1 is SGHDN and CDR2 FVKESK. CDR3 sequence reads: CASSQEGDYTDTQYF. The CDR3 nucleotides are TGTGCCAGCAGCCAAGAAGGGGACTACACAGATACGCAGTATTTT.

The chain links TRBV7-9 to TRBJ2-7, with 7 positions matching TRBD2. Germline-derived CDR1 and CDR2 are SEHNR and FQNEAQ (reference sequence). This CDR3 is 15 amino acids long. V shed 3 bases, J shed 0 bases, and the junction held 5 bases outside the gene matches. The CDR3 here is CASSFEGGSSYEQYF. DNA of the CDR3: TGTGCCAGCAGCTTTGAGGGCGGGAGCTCCTACGAGCAGTACTTC.

The sample holds many counts of this clonotype. The chain combines TRBV29-1 with TRBJ2-3; D unresolved. The CDR3 contains 14 residues. V was pared by 4 bases and J by 3 bases, with 14 bases between. Germline V CDR1 and CDR2: SQVTM, ANQGSEA. The CDR3 DNA reads TGCAGCGTTGTCCTAAGCAGTGGGACAGATACGCAGTATTTT. It translates to CSVVLSSGTDTQYF.

The V call is TRBV7-9, the J call TRBJ1-1; D gene uncertain. CDR1 is SEHNR and CDR2 is FQNEAQ in the germline V gene (reference sequence). The CDR3 has 14 amino acids. The ends were cut back, 5 bases at V and 0 bases at J, with 10 bases in the middle. The CDR3 sequence is CASSPRLMNTEAFF. DNA of the CDR3: TGTGCCAGCAGCCCGCGCCTGATGAACACTGAAGCTTTCTTT.